Below are 26 T cell receptor beta chains sequenced from a single sample in a study of CD8+ T cells in alopecia areata. After isolation, RNA underwent reverse transcription to generate cDNA as the sequencing template. This table comes from immunoSEQ multiplex PCR, and its TCRdb copy is limited to in-frame clones, with some not included. The sample includes around 200,000 clones, roughly 65% of them seen just once. The sequenced sample was CD4+ T cells sorted from blood, obtained at week 0. The receptors originated from a human donor with alopecia areata.

The chain employs TRBV15 and TRBJ1-5, with D possibly matching TRBD1 (5 bases). The V gene's germline CDR1 is LNHNV and CDR2 YYDKDF (reference sequence). Trimming stripped 4 bases from V and 7 bases from J, with 8 bases between. The CDR3 is 12 amino acids. In DNA form, the CDR3 reads TGTGCCACCAGCACCCCAGGGCAGCCCCAGCATTTT. Encoded protein: CATSTPGQPQHF.

About this clone itself: The same CDR3 can be traced to other DNA sequences in this sample. The rearrangement joins TRBV5-1 to TRBJ2-5; D gene ambiguous. The V end lost 0 bases, the J end lost 5 bases, and 5 bases lay between the germline ends. The germline CDR1 and CDR2 sequences are SGHRS and YFSETQ. This CDR3 has 12 amino acids. The CDR3 region has the DNA TGCGCCAGCAGCTTGGTTGGGGAGACCCAGTACTTC. Translating it yields CASSLVGETQYF.

At least ten counts were recorded for this clone. The chain links TRBV29-1 to TRBJ1-1, with D possibly being TRBD1 (5 bases). Germline CDR1 SQVTM, CDR2 ANQGSEA. The CDR3 is made up of 14 amino acids. Trimming removed 4 bases at V and 5 bases at J, with 17 bases between. As DNA, the CDR3 is TGCAGCGTTGCTAACCAAATACAGGCGACTGAAGCTTTCTTT. Residues: CSVANQIQATEAFF.

The V and J genes are TRBV30 and TRBJ2-5; 7 bases line up with TRBD2. Trimming cost V 0 bases and J 1 base; bases outside gene matches: 5. CDR3 length equals 15 residues. CDR1 and CDR2 (germline): GTSNPN, SVGIG (reference sequence). The CDR3 region is CAWSVLGGGQETQYF. The CDR3 region has the DNA TGTGCCTGGAGTGTACTTGGCGGGGGCCAAGAGACCCAGTACTTC.

This clone was recorded a few times. V is TRBV7-2 and J is TRBJ1-6; D not resolved. Germline CDR1 reads SGHTA; CDR2 reads FQGNSA. This CDR3 region has 19 residues. V lost 2 bases, J lost 0 bases, and 17 bases lay in between. The CDR3 DNA sequence: TGTGCCAGCAGCTTATCGGGTGGACGGGGATTCTCCTATAATTCACCCCTCCACTTT. As protein: CASSLSGGRGFSYNSPLHF.

The chain combines TRBV29-1 with TRBJ2-4, with D hard to call. Deletions cut 7 bases from V and 4 bases from J, with 17 bases between. Germline V gives CDR1 SQVTM, CDR2 ANQGSEA. The length of the CDR3 is 14 residues. Here the CDR3 reads CSALAPVPKNIQYF. CDR3 in DNA: TGCAGCGCTTTGGCTCCGGTCCCTAAAAACATTCAGTACTTC.

The sample holds one count of this clone. CDR3 nucleotides: TGTGCCAGCAGTTGGGCGGGGGGATCCTCCTACGAGCAGTACTTC. It codes for CASSWAGGSSYEQYF. V gene TRBV27 combines with J gene TRBJ2-7, with TRBD2 matching 8 bases. CDR1 MNHEY and CDR2 SMNVEV come from the germline V gene (reference sequence). CDR3 length: 15 amino acids. The V gene end was trimmed by 4 bases and the J gene end by 0 bases; junction bases not matched to a gene: 5.

Details on this clone: Other nucleotide sequences in the sample specify the same CDR3. The chain is built from TRBV30 and TRBJ1-2, with unresolved D. The CDR3 is made up of 13 amino acids. With 1 base removed from V and 0 bases from J, the gap between germline ends came to 6 bases. Germline values: CDR1 GTSNPN, CDR2 SVGIG (reference sequence). CDR3 sequence reads: CAWSDRANYGYTF. The CDR3 DNA sequence: TGTGCCTGGAGTGACCGAGCTAACTATGGCTACACCTTC. The complete variable domain, with remaining parts taken from reference TRBV30 and TRBJ1-2, reads SQTIHQWPATLVQPVGSPLSLECTVEGTSNPNLYWYRQAAGRGLQLLFYSVGIGQISSEVPQNLSASRPQDRQFILSSKKLLLSDSGFYLCAWSDRANYGYTFGSGTRLTVV.

This rearrangement joins TRBV30 to TRBJ2-7; 8 nucleotides align to TRBD1. The CDR3 extends over 12 amino acids. CDR1 GTSNPN and CDR2 SVGIG come from the germline V gene (reference sequence). Losses at the gene ends were 5 bases for V and 5 bases for J; bases not matched to a gene: 5. CDR3: CAWGDRSHEQYF. CDR3 bases: TGTGCCTGGGGGGACAGGAGCCACGAGCAGTACTTC. Variable domain in full (rest from reference TRBV30 and TRBJ2-7): SQTIHQWPATLVQPVGSPLSLECTVEGTSNPNLYWYRQAAGRGLQLLFYSVGIGQISSEVPQNLSASRPQDRQFILSSKKLLLSDSGFYLCAWGDRSHEQYFGPGTRLTVT.

This clone was counted between two and nine times. The gene calls are TRBV2 and TRBJ1-6, with D uncertain. The germline V and J ends were trimmed by 8 bases and 8 bases, with 13 bases remaining between them. The V gene's germline CDR1 is SNHLY and CDR2 FYNNEI. There are 13 residues in the CDR3. The CDR3 sequence is CASLRPVDSPLHF. In nucleotides, the CDR3 is TGTGCCAGCTTGAGACCCGTGGATTCACCCCTCCACTTT.

This clone was seen repeatedly, ten times or more. The sample carries other DNA sequences with the same CDR3. V gene TRBV5-1 combines with J gene TRBJ2-1, with 8 positions matching TRBD2. The CDR3 consists of 13 residues. Germline V gene sequence: CDR1 SGHRS, CDR2 YFSETQ. The V gene end was trimmed by 3 bases and the J gene end by 6 bases; junction bases not matched to a gene: 2. CDR3 nucleotides: TGCGCCAGCAGCTCCGGACTAGCCAATGAGCAGTTCTTC. Protein sequence: CASSSGLANEQFF.

This clone was counted a single time. The V gene is TRBV14, the J gene TRBJ1-6; 7 nucleotides align to TRBD1. The CDR3 spans 15 residues. With 3 bases clipped from V and 7 bases from J, the junction kept 6 bases outside the gene matches. Germline V gene lookup returns CDR1 SGHDN and CDR2 FVKESK. CDR3 DNA: TGTGCCAGCAGCCAGGTACAGGGGTGGAATTCACCCCTCCACTTT. This encodes CASSQVQGWNSPLHF.

This chain connects TRBV29-1 to TRBJ2-3; 8 bases match TRBD2. Germline V gene lookup returns CDR1 SQVTM and CDR2 ANQGSEA. The CDR3 sequence is 12 residues long. The V and J ends lost 5 bases and 4 bases, in that order; junction bases with no gene match: 2. The CDR3 DNA reads TGCAGCGTTAATAGCGGGGCAGATACGCAGTATTTT. Translation gives CSVNSGADTQYF.

CDR3 protein: CASSTPAPLHF. As DNA, the CDR3 is TGTGCCAGCAGTACCCCAGCACCCCTCCACTTT. The chain employs TRBV9 and TRBJ1-6; no definite D call. The CDR3 is 11 residues long. V lost 5 bases and J 11 bases, leaving 8 bases between the germline ends. The V gene's germline CDR1 is SGDLS and CDR2 YYNGEE.

The rearrangement links TRBV27 to TRBJ2-2; 8 bases agree with TRBD1. Germline loops: CDR1 MNHEY, CDR2 SMNVEV (reference sequence). The CDR3 is made up of 18 amino acids. The trim removed 6 bases at V and 2 bases at J, leaving 14 bases unmatched. The CDR3 protein is CASRETGWQGANTGELFF. The CDR3 DNA reads TGTGCCAGCAGGGAGACGGGGTGGCAGGGGGCCAACACCGGGGAGCTGTTTTTT.

The V call is TRBV29-1, the J call TRBJ1-1; 10 nucleotides agree with TRBD1. Germline V lookup: CDR1 SQVTM, CDR2 ANQGSEA. V shed 7 bases and J 4 bases; nucleotides not matched to a gene: 9. This CDR3 is built from 14 residues. The CDR3 coding sequence is TGCAGCGCTCCGGGACAGGGGCGAGGCACTGAAGCTTTCTTT. Translating gives CSAPGQGRGTEAFF.

The chain is built from TRBV4-3 and TRBJ1-6, with a possible D match to TRBD1 (5 bases). The CDR3 runs 13 residues. V lost 1 base and J lost 7, with 5 bases in between. Germline V gene sequence: CDR1 LGHNA, CDR2 YSLEER. The CDR3 protein is CASSQAGNSPLHF. CDR3 sequence (DNA): TGCGCCAGCAGCCAAGCAGGGAATTCACCCCTCCACTTT.

V usage is TRBV5-1 and J usage is TRBJ2-1; 11 positions match TRBD2. CDR3 length: 14 amino acids. The V gene end was trimmed by 6 bases and the J gene end by 7 bases; junction bases not matched to a gene: 6. The germline V gene has CDR1 SGHRS and CDR2 YFSETQ. Written as DNA, the CDR3 is TGCGCCAGCACACTAGCGGGGGTTAATAATGAGCAGTTCTTC. Amino acid sequence: CASTLAGVNNEQFF.

The chain employs TRBV29-1 and TRBJ2-7; D is uncertain. The CDR3 loop spans 12 amino acids. Trimming pared 5 bases from V and 0 bases from J, leaving 8 bases between. Germline CDR1 is SQVTM and CDR2 is ANQGSEA. The CDR3 DNA reads TGCAGCGTTCTGGTTAGCTCCTACGAGCAGTACTTC. Residues: CSVLVSSYEQYF.

V is TRBV12-5 and J is TRBJ1-1; 7 bases agree with TRBD1. CDR3 length: 15 amino acids. Germline V gene lookup returns CDR1 LGHNT and CDR2 FRNRAP. V lost 5 bases, J lost 2 bases, and 8 bases stayed unmatched. Here the CDR3 DNA reads TGTGCTAGTGGTCCCGGACAGGTTGGCAACACTGAAGCTTTCTTT. It is translated as CASGPGQVGNTEAFF. The full variable domain, in which reference TRBV12-5 and TRBJ1-1 provide the parts outside the CDR3, is DARVTQTPRHKVTEMGQEVTMRCQPILGHNTVFWYRQTMMQGLELLAYFRNRAPLDDSGMPKDRFSAEMPDATLATLKIQPSEPRDSAVYFCASGPGQVGNTEAFFGQGTRLTVV.

V is TRBV20-1 and J is TRBJ2-4; 8 nucleotides align to TRBD1. Losses at the gene ends were 0 bases for V and 15 bases for J; bases not matched to a gene: 4. Per germline, CDR1 DFQATT and CDR2 SNEGSKA (reference sequence). This CDR3 has 11 amino acids. The CDR3 loop is CSARDGQGPYF. CDR3 sequence (DNA): TGCAGTGCTAGAGATGGACAGGGTCCGTACTTC.

This chain joins TRBV7-9 and TRBJ1-1, with 8 nucleotides matching TRBD1. Looked up from germline, CDR1 is SEHNR and CDR2 is FQNEAQ (reference sequence). After removal of 5 bases from V and 0 bases from J, the junction contained 8 bases not matched to a gene. This CDR3 has 16 residues. The CDR3 DNA sequence: TGTGCCAGCAGCGTCACAGGGGGTCGGATGAACACTGAAGCTTTCTTT. Translation gives CASSVTGGRMNTEAFF.

This chain connects TRBV6-5 to TRBJ2-4; 7 nucleotides match TRBD1. The CDR3 sequence is 14 residues long. J was trimmed by 5 bases and V by 4 bases; bases with no gene match: 5. Germline values: CDR1 MNHEY, CDR2 SVGAGI. The chain's CDR3 is CASSSAGGQNIQYF. CDR3 DNA sequence: TGTGCCAGCAGTTCCGCAGGGGGTCAAAACATTCAGTACTTC.

The CDR3 loop reads CASSRDLEGTQYF. DNA for the CDR3: TGCGCCAGCAGCCGGGACTTAGAGGGGACCCAGTACTTC. V gene TRBV5-1 combines with J gene TRBJ2-5, with D tentatively TRBD2 (6 bases). The V gene lost 4 bases and the J gene lost 7 bases, with 14 bases spanning the gap. The CDR3 is 13 residues long. Per the germline V gene, CDR1 is SGHRS and CDR2 is YFSETQ.

The rearrangement links TRBV7-9 to TRBJ1-2; 7 bases agree with TRBD1. This CDR3 has 16 amino acids. The V and J ends lost 5 bases and 2 bases, in that order; junction bases with no gene match: 11. The germline V gene has CDR1 SEHNR and CDR2 FQNEAQ (reference sequence). The CDR3 nucleotides read TGTGCCAGCAGCCCTACACAGGACAGGCTAAACTATGGCTACACCTTC. Its translation: CASSPTQDRLNYGYTF.

This rearrangement joins TRBV29-1 to TRBJ1-1; 8 positions agree with TRBD1. Germline V gene sequence: CDR1 SQVTM, CDR2 ANQGSEA. The CDR3 is made up of 12 amino acids. Trimming took 7 bases from V and 5 from J; bases not matched to a gene: 6. The CDR3 DNA follows: TGCAGCGCCCAGGGGGCAGGGACTGAAGCTTTCTTT. This sequence encodes CSAQGAGTEAFF.